The clone carrying this TCR beta chain was counted at least ten times. The target antigen is unknown. Preparing the TCRbeta library involved the use of unique molecular identifiers. TCRdb reprocessed the PCR reads via MiXCR and lists one record per CDR3 protein. The sample records fewer than 1 million distinct CDR3 sequences, roughly 15% being singletons. The data were obtained in a study of T-cell reconstitution after alpha-beta-depleted transplantation in children. Points from the study as a whole: By about two months after transplant, alpha-beta T cells reportedly arose from several hundred graft clones that had expanded. T cells produced anew were the main source of T-cell counts and diversity one year after transplant.

V lost 1 base, J lost 6 bases, and 4 bases stayed unmatched. The CDR3 runs to 14 residues. The sequencing here drew on PBMCs, mostly from graft donor cells, taken 360 days after TCRalphabeta/CD19-depleted stem cell transplant. The TCR sequence derives from a male patient younger than 18 who had a stem cell transplant for acute lymphoblastic leukemia, so the T cells may come from the graft donor. The rearrangement uses TRBV12-3 or TRBV12-4 and TRBJ1-2; 8 positions agree with TRBD1. The CDR3: CASSLGQGHHGYTF. The CDR3 bases are TGTGCCAGCAGTTTAGGACAGGGGCATCATGGCTACACCTTC.